A single T cell receptor (beta chain) is shown here with its context. Antigen specificity is unknown. The entry originates in a study of spatial heterogeneity in lung cancer. Described time point: sample taken at primary tumor resection. Tumor, nontumor lung or frozen PBMC supplied whole RNA that was sequenced unsorted. Patients with untreated early-stage non-small cell lung cancer, numbering approximately 79, were the donors. Losses at the gene ends were 0 bases for V and 4 bases for J; bases not matched to a gene: 4. The germline CDR1 and CDR2 sequences are KGHSH and LQKENI. The length of the CDR3 is 16 residues. TCR cDNA molecules each carried a unique molecular identifier. TCRdb passed the 5' RACE reads through MiXCR, listing each CDR3 protein once. The sample holds approximately 40,000 distinct CDR3 sequences, roughly 13% seen once. Points from the study as a whole: Ubiquitous expanded tumor TCRs surfaced in blood more at resection than they did at follow-up.

The chain carries TRBV18 and TRBJ1-2; TRBD1 aligns across 11 bases. This specimen consisted of PBMCs, obtained at surgery. The TCR comes from a male donor with early-stage non-small cell lung cancer. Here the CDR3 DNA reads TGTGCCAGCTCACCACCCGGGACAGGGGGACTCTATGGCTACACCTTC. Protein sequence: CASSPPGTGGLYGYTF.